One and the same sample provided the 17 T cell receptor beta chains below, sequenced in a study of cytomegalovirus exposure and HLA in healthy donors. The PCR ran on 60 Vbeta and 13 Jbeta primers. Using immunoSEQ multiplex PCR, the repertoire was profiled, and TCRdb retains in-frame clones only, with some absent. The profile shows roughly 110,000 clones, around three quarters of them singletons. The material sequenced was PBMCs. These receptors were taken from a young woman in good health and CMV-seropositive.

The rearrangement links TRBV5-1 to TRBJ1-1, with D perhaps matching TRBD1 (5 bases). CDR1 is SGHRS and CDR2 is YFSETQ in the germline V gene. This CDR3 contains 13 residues. V lost 4 bases and J 1 base, leaving 8 bases between the germline ends. The DNA of the CDR3 is TGCGCCAGCAGCCCGGACACGAACACTGAAGCTTTCTTT. It translates to CASSPDTNTEAFF.

This chain uses TRBV19 with TRBJ1-1, with TRBD1 matching 7 bases. Germline loops: CDR1 LNHDA, CDR2 SQIVND (reference sequence). The V and J ends lost 10 bases and 1 base, in that order; junction bases with no gene match: 24. This CDR3 has 19 amino acids. The CDR3 sequence is CATTRGRQGGGRRNTEAFF. DNA for the CDR3: TGTGCCACCACCCGGGGACGACAGGGCGGAGGACGGAGGAACACTGAAGCTTTCTTT.

This clone was picked up one time. The chain combines TRBV18 with TRBJ2-1; 8 bases fit TRBD2. CDR1 KGHSH and CDR2 LQKENI come from the germline V gene. The CDR3 is 14 amino acids. Unmatched junction bases numbered 6, after V lost 4 bases and J lost 7 bases. For the CDR3, the DNA is TGTGCCAGCTCACTAGCGGGACAAACAAATGAGCAGTTCTTC. As protein: CASSLAGQTNEQFF.

This chain connects TRBV25-1 to TRBJ2-1; 11 bases line up with TRBD1. The J segment lost 8 bases and the V segment lost 5 bases, leaving 11 bases of the junction unmatched. CDR1 and CDR2 (germline): MGHDK, SYGVNS. The CDR3 contains 16 residues. The CDR3 nucleotides read TGTGCCAGCAGTTTACACTCCGGGACAGGGGGGGATGAGCAGTTCTTC. The encoded protein is CASSLHSGTGGDEQFF.

V usage is TRBV6-1 and J usage is TRBJ2-1; 12 bases match TRBD2. Germline V gene lookup returns CDR1 MNHNS and CDR2 SASEGT. There are 14 residues in the CDR3. The ends lost 6 bases at V and 6 bases at J; junction bases unmatched: 3. The chain's CDR3 is CASRLAGGGNEQFF. CDR3 nucleotides: TGTGCCAGCAGACTAGCGGGAGGTGGCAATGAGCAGTTCTTC.

The V gene is TRBV5-4, the J gene TRBJ2-5; D perhaps matches TRBD2 (6 bases). Germline loops: CDR1 SGHNT, CDR2 YYREEE (reference sequence). The CDR3 contains 15 residues. Trimming stripped 3 bases from V and 3 bases from J, with 15 bases between. CDR3 sequence: CASSSPRDSEETQYF. The CDR3 region has the DNA TGTGCCAGCAGCTCCCCCCGGGACTCGGAAGAGACCCAGTACTTC.

The V and J genes are TRBV23-1 and TRBJ2-7; 11 bases match TRBD2. TRBV23-1 is flagged as an ORF with uncertain function. V was clipped by 2 bases and J by 2 bases; unmatched bases: 14. This CDR3 region has 19 residues. CDR3 sequence: CASSQRSSGRLALPYEQYF. CDR3 sequence (DNA): TGCGCCAGCAGTCAAAGGTCTAGCGGGAGGCTGGCTTTACCCTACGAGCAGTACTTC.

The rearrangement uses TRBV5-6 and TRBJ1-5; a weak D match, TRBD1 (5 bases). The CDR3 spans 15 residues. The germline CDR1 and CDR2 sequences are SGHDT and YYEEEE. Trimming removed 4 bases at V and 1 base at J, with 12 bases between. The CDR3, as DNA: TGTGCCAGCAGCCCGGCAGGGATGAGCAATCAGCCCCAGCATTTT. This codes for CASSPAGMSNQPQHF.

The gene calls are TRBV6-6 and TRBJ2-1; a weak D match, TRBD2 (6 bases). V shed 5 bases and J shed 7 bases, with 9 bases lying between them. The CDR3 has 12 amino acids. CDR1 and CDR2 from the germline V gene are MNHNY and SVGAGI (reference sequence). CDR3 protein: CASSRLANEQFF. The DNA for the CDR3 is TGTGCCAGCAGTCGCCTAGCGAATGAGCAGTTCTTC.

The V and J genes are TRBV10-3 and TRBJ2-7, with 7 bases identical to TRBD1. V lost 8 bases to trimming and J lost 6 bases; unmatched junction nucleotides: 16. The V gene's germline CDR1 is ENHRY and CDR2 SYGVKD. This CDR3 comprises 15 residues. The CDR3 nucleotides read TGTGCCATCCAGGGCTCGGACAGGCTATTCGGCGAGCAGTACTTC. This sequence encodes CAIQGSDRLFGEQYF.

The chain couples TRBV4-1 to TRBJ1-2; 8 positions agree with TRBD1. The V and J ends lost 1 base and 0 bases, in that order; junction bases with no gene match: 7. CDR1 is MGHRA, CDR2 YSYEKL, per germline. CDR3 length equals 17 residues. The CDR3 here is CASSQGISTGANYGYTF. The CDR3 DNA sequence: TGCGCCAGCAGCCAAGGAATCTCGACAGGGGCTAACTATGGCTACACCTTC.

The V gene is TRBV19, the J gene TRBJ2-2; 8 bases are a match to TRBD1. Germline V CDR1 and CDR2: LNHDA, SQIVND (reference sequence). The CDR3 consists of 14 residues. Germline trimming cut 8 bases from V and 3 bases from J; bases unmatched to any gene: 5. The CDR3: CASYDRGDTGELFF. CDR3 in DNA: TGTGCCAGTTACGACAGGGGTGACACCGGGGAGCTGTTTTTT.

The chain joins TRBV7-2 to TRBJ2-1; 12 bases fit TRBD2. This CDR3 is built from 14 residues. Germline V gene sequence: CDR1 SGHTA, CDR2 FQGNSA. The ends lost 6 bases at V and 8 bases at J; junction bases unmatched: 5. DNA for the CDR3: TGTGCCAGCAGGAGACTAGCGGGGGCGTATGAGCAGTTCTTC. It yields the protein CASRRLAGAYEQFF.

The chain carries TRBV5-4 and TRBJ2-2, with TRBD1 matching 9 bases. The CDR3 contains 16 residues. Germline loops: CDR1 SGHNT, CDR2 YYREEE (reference sequence). V was pared by 4 bases and J by 6 bases, with 10 bases of the junction left unmatched. Here the CDR3 reads CASSGGQGKVAGELFF. DNA of the CDR3: TGTGCCAGCAGCGGGGGACAGGGAAAAGTGGCCGGGGAGCTGTTTTTT.

The chain joins TRBV5-6 to TRBJ1-3; D gene unclear. From germline, CDR1 is SGHDT and CDR2 YYEEEE. V was shortened by 0 bases and J by 0 bases, with 7 bases between the two germline ends. CDR3 length equals 15 residues. As DNA, the CDR3 is TGTGCCAGCAGCTTGGCTAGCTTCTCTGGAAACACCATATATTTT. Translation gives CASSLASFSGNTIYF.

This rearrangement joins TRBV6-5 to TRBJ2-1, with D possibly TRBD1 on 6 matching bases. V shed 4 bases and J shed 0 bases, with 13 bases lying between them. Germline-derived CDR1 and CDR2 are MNHEY and SVGAGI. This CDR3 is built from 16 residues. The CDR3 spells CASSLLQGSSYNEQFF. Here the CDR3 DNA reads TGTGCCAGCAGTTTACTACAGGGAAGCTCCTACAATGAGCAGTTCTTC.

V and J are TRBV5-1 and TRBJ2-2, with 12 bases that match TRBD1. Unmatched junction bases numbered 9, after V lost 4 bases and J lost 8 bases. Per the germline V gene, CDR1 is SGHRS and CDR2 is YFSETQ. The CDR3 runs 16 residues. The CDR3 bases are TGCGCCAGCAGCCCCGGGACAGGGGGCTTGGCGGGGGAGCTGTTTTTT. Encoded protein: CASSPGTGGLAGELFF.